Detailed here is one TCR beta chain. The study drew all its donors from Caucasian adults living in Nashville, Tennessee. The table came from immunoSEQ multiplex PCR; TCRdb's copy has only in-frame clones and leaves some out. The sample lists roughly 2.4 million clones, nearly 97% occurring once. This entry comes from a study of shared clonotypes between healthy human individuals. The germline gives CDR1 GTSNPN, CDR2 SVGIG (reference sequence). Trimming removed 4 bases at V and 6 bases at J, with 16 bases between. The CDR3 consists of 14 residues. V usage is TRBV30 and J usage is TRBJ1-5, with D maybe TRBD1 (6 bases). This TCR was recovered from a man younger than 35 in good health. Sequenced sample: naive CD4+ T cells sorted from blood. The sample's subset: CD45RA+ positively selected. CDR3 residues: CAWKGAGASQPQHF. CDR3 sequence (DNA): TGTGCCTGGAAAGGGGCAGGGGCCAGTCAGCCCCAGCATTTT.